The 4 T cell receptor beta chains below all came from one sample that was sequenced in a study of early T cells in non-severe SARS-CoV-2 infection. One entry per CDR3 protein, called by TCRdb with MiXCR from the 5' RACE reads. The sample includes about 39,000 distinct CDR3 sequences, under 7.5% of them seen just once. Sequenced: whole blood. The receptors originated from an adult who was a healthcare worker with PCR-confirmed SARS-CoV-2 infection or an uninfected control (not recorded which).

In its sample, this clonotype was seen many times. The chain combines TRBV27 with TRBJ1-2; possible D gene TRBD1, 5 bases. CDR3 length: 12 amino acids. Trimming shortened V by 2 bases and J by 7 bases, and 8 bases separated the two germline ends. In germline, CDR1 is MNHEY, CDR2 SMNVEV (reference sequence). This chain's CDR3 is CASSLEGSGYTF. In DNA, the CDR3 is TGTGCCAGCAGTTTAGAGGGGAGTGGCTACACCTTC.

The genes are TRBV5-1 and TRBJ1-1; possibly TRBD1 for D (6 bases). Germline CDR1 is SGHRS and CDR2 is YFSETQ. The CDR3 loop spans 14 amino acids. The V and J ends lost 4 bases and 4 bases respectively, with 14 bases between them. CDR3 nucleotide sequence: TGCGCCAGCAGCCCACGGACAGCTTCCACTGAAGCTTTCTTT. Translating it yields CASSPRTASTEAFF.

This chain uses TRBV2 with TRBJ2-5; 12 positions match TRBD2. V gave up 6 bases and J gave up 5 bases; unmatched junction bases: 4. Germline CDR1 reads SNHLY; CDR2 reads FYNNEI. This CDR3 is built from 14 residues. CDR3 sequence reads: CASRETSGGETQYF. The CDR3 coding sequence is TGTGCCAGCAGAGAGACTAGCGGGGGTGAGACCCAGTACTTC.

The rearrangement uses TRBV11-2 and TRBJ2-1; D possibly matches TRBD1 or TRBD2 (6 bases each). Germline V lookup: CDR1 SGHAT, CDR2 FQNNGV. The CDR3 is made up of 15 amino acids. Trimming removed 8 bases at V and 1 base at J, with 15 bases between. CDR3 sequence reads: CASRRDTQSYNEQFF. The CDR3 DNA reads as TGTGCCAGCCGGAGGGACACCCAGTCCTACAATGAGCAGTTCTTC.